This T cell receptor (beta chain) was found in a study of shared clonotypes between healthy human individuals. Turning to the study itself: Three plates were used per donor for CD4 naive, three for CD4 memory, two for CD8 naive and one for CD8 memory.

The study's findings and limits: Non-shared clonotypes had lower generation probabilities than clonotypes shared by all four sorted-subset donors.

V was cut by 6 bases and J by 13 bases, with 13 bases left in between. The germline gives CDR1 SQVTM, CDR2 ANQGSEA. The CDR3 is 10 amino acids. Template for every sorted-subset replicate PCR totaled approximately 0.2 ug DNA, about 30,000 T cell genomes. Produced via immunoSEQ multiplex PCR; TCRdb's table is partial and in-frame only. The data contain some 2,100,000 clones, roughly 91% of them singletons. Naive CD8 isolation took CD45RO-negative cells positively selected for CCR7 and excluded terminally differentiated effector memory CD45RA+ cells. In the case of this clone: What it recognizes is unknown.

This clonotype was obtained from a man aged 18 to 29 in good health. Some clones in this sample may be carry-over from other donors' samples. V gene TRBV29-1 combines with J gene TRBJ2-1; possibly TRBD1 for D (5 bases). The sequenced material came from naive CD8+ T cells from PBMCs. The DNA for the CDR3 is TGCAGCGTCGCTCTTGACAGCCAGTTCTTC. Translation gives CSVALDSQFF.